This T cell receptor beta chain was documented in a study of shared clonotypes between healthy human individuals. Study background: A donor's plate count was three for CD4 naive and three for CD4 memory; CD8 naive had two and CD8 memory one.

Terminally differentiated effector memory CD45RA+ cells were excluded by CCR7 positive selection of CD45RO-negative cells. There were only Caucasian adults among the donors, and all lived in Nashville, Tennessee. Measured with immunoSEQ multiplex PCR; TCRdb has only the in-frame clones, and not every one. Found here are more than 2 million clones, approximately 94% of them singletons; the top ten hold roughly 1%. The CDR3 loop spans 16 amino acids. The germline V gene has CDR1 ENHRY and CDR2 SYGVKD. V lost 4 bases to trimming and J lost 8 bases; unmatched junction nucleotides: 13. The chain couples TRBV10-3 to TRBJ2-1, with 8 bases identical to TRBD2. Sample: naive CD8+ T cells sorted from blood. The clonotype originates from a man aged 18 to 30 in good health. CDR3 loop: CAISAPDGRALDEQFF. The CDR3 coding sequence is TGTGCCATCAGTGCTCCTGACGGGAGGGCCTTAGATGAGCAGTTCTTC.